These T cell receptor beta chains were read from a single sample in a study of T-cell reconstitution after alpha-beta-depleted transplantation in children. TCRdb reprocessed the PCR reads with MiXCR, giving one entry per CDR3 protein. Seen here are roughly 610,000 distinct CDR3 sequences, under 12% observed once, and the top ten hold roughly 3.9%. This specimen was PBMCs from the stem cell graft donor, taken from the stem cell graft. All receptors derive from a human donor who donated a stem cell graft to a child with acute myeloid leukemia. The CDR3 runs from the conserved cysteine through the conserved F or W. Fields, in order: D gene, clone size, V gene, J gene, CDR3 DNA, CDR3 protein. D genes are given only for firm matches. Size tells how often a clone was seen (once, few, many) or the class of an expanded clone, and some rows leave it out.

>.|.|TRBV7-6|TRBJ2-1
TGTGCCAGCAGCTTGTCCGGCTCTCTCAATGAGCAGTTCTTC
CASSLSGSLNEQFF
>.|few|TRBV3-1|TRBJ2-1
TGTGCCAGCAGCCATGCCGGAAATGAGCAGTTCTTC
CASSHAGNEQFF
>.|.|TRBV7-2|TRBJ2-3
TGTGCCAGCAGGTCCGCCGGGACACCTAGCACAGATACGCAGTATTTT
CASRSAGTPSTDTQYF
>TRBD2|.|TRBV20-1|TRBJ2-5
TGCAGTGCTGTTGGGACTAGCGGGAGCGAGACCCAGTACTTC
CSAVGTSGSETQYF
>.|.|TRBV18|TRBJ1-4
TGTGCCAGCTCACCACGGACAGTTAATGAAAAACTGTTTTTT
CASSPRTVNEKLFF
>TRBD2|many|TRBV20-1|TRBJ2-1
TGCAGTGCCAGCGGGGCCGACCACAGTGAGCAGTTCTTC
CSASGADHSEQFF
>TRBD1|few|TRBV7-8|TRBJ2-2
TGTGCCAGCAGCCCCGGACAGGGTCCCGGGGAGCTGTTTTTT
CASSPGQGPGELFF
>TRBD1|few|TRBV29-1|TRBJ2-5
TGCAGCGTTACCACAGGGGAAGAGACCCAGTACTTC
CSVTTGEETQYF
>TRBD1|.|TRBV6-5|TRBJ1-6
TGTGCCAGCAGTTACAGGGGACAGCTAGATTCACCCCTCCACTTT
CASSYRGQLDSPLHF
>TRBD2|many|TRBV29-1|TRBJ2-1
TGCAGCGTTGAACTAGCGGGAGGGCACTATGAGCAGTTCTTC
CSVELAGGHYEQFF
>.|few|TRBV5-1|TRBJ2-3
TGCGCCAGCAGCTTGGAGGGACCGGGACTGGGGACCACAGATACGCAGTATTTT
CASSLEGPGLGTTDTQYF
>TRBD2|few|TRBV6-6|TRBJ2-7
TGTGCCAGCAGAATAGCGGGAGATTACGAGCAGTACTTC
CASRIAGDYEQYF
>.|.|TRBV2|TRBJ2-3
TGTGCCAGCAGTAGACTAGAGGGGGCGGATACGCAGTATTTT
CASSRLEGADTQYF
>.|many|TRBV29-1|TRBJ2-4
TGCAGCGTTGAACCTTCAGGGGCCAAAAACATTCAGTACTTC
CSVEPSGAKNIQYF
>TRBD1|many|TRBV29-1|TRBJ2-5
TGCAGCGTTCGGACAGGCCAAGAGACCCAGTACTTC
CSVRTGQETQYF
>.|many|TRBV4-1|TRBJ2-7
TGCGCCAGCAGCCCTGAGGGGTGGGGAGGCTACGAGCAGTACTTC
CASSPEGWGGYEQYF
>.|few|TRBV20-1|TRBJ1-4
TGCAGTGCGCTATACAGGGTATCTAATGAAAAACTGTTTTTT
CSALYRVSNEKLFF
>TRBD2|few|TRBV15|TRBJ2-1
TGTGCCACCAGCAGAGGTGGCTCAATCTCGGGAGGTTGGAATGAGCAGTTCTTC
CATSRGGSISGGWNEQFF
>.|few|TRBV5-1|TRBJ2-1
TGCGCCAGCAGCTTCCAGCCCTCCTACAATGAGCAGTTCTTC
CASSFQPSYNEQFF
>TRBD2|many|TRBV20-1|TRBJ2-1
TGCAGTGCTAGCGGTGCCCTAGCGGGAGTCATTGAGCAGTTCTTC
CSASGALAGVIEQFF
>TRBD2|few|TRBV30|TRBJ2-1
TGTGCCTTTACCTTTGTAGGGACTAGCGGGAGGGGTTCCTACAATGAGCAGTTCTTC
CAFTFVGTSGRGSYNEQFF
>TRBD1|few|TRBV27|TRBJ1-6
TGTGCCAGCAGTGGACAGGGAGCGGGCTCACCCCTCCACTTT
CASSGQGAGSPLHF
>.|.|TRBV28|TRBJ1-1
TGTGCCAGCACCATAGGGCCCGCGGTGAACACTGAAGCTTTCTTT
CASTIGPAVNTEAFF
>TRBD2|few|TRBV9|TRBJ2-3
TGTGCCAGCAGCGTAGACCTCCGGGGCGGGAGGCTCTTGGTGGATACGCAGTATTTT
CASSVDLRGGRLLVDTQYF
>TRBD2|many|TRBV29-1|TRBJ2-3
TGCAGCGTGCAACGGGAGGGCCCCGATACGCAGTATTTT
CSVQREGPDTQYF
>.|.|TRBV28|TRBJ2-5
TGTGCCAGCCACGCGGGTGGGGAGACCCAGTACTTC
CASHAGGETQYF
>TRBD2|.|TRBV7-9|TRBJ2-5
TGTGCCAGCAGCTTAGTGCTAGCGGGAGGGCAAGAGACCCAGTACTTC
CASSLVLAGGQETQYF
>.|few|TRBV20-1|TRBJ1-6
TGCAGTGCTACCTTACGAGGGGTTGAGGATAATTCACCCCTCCACTTT
CSATLRGVEDNSPLHF
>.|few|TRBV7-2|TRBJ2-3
TGTGCCAGCCAACTTATGGATACGCAGTATTTT
CASQLMDTQYF
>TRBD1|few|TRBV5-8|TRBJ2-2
TGTGCCAGCAGCCGGGACAGGGGCATCACCGGGGAGCTGTTTTTT
CASSRDRGITGELFF
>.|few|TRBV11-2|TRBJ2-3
TGTGCCAGCAGCTTATCCAGGGCTGTCACAGATACGCAGTATTTT
CASSLSRAVTDTQYF
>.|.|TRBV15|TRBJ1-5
TGTGCCACCAGGGATACCGGGAATCAGCCCCAGCATTTT
CATRDTGNQPQHF
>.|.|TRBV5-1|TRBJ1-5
TGCGCCAGCAGCCCCGACGGACCATATCAGCCCCAGCATTTT
CASSPDGPYQPQHF
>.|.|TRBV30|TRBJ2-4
TGTGCCTGGAGAAAGGACTCTATCATTCAGTACTTC
CAWRKDSIIQYF
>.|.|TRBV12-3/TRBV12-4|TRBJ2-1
TGTGCCAGCAGTCGGGGGACAGTCAATGAGCAGTTCTTC
CASSRGTVNEQFF
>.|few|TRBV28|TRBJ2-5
TGTGCCAGCCAGGGGCGGGAGACCCAGTACTTC
CASQGRETQYF
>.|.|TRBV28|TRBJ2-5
TGTGCCAGCAACATAAGGGGGTTTCGAGAGACCCAGTACTTC
CASNIRGFRETQYF
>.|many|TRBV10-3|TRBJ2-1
TGTGCCATCAGAGACCGCGGAAAGTCCACCCACAATGAGCAGTTCTTC
CAIRDRGKSTHNEQFF
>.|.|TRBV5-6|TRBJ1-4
TGTGCCAGCAGCTCGGGGCTTTTTCGGGAAAAACTGTTTTTT
CASSSGLFREKLFF
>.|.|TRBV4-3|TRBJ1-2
TGCGCCAGCAGCCAAGAATTAGGGGGTTACTATGGCTACACCTTC
CASSQELGGYYGYTF